This T cell receptor (beta chain) was sequenced during a study of CD8 T cells in ankylosing spondylitis. This clonotype showed up just a few times. Germline assignment: CDR1 SGDLS and CDR2 YYNGEE. CDR3 size: 13 residues. V was shortened by 0 bases and J by 2 bases, with 5 bases between the two germline ends. TCRdb called the 5' RACE reads again in MiXCR, with one record for every CDR3 protein. The table records some 27,000 distinct CDR3 sequences, 4.5% to 5.5% of them present only once. This TCR came from a female donor with ankylosing spondylitis or in good health (not recorded which). The specimen sequenced was blood, either unsorted or a sorted T cell fraction (not recorded which). This chain connects TRBV9 to TRBJ1-1; no clear D gene. The chain's CDR3 is CASSVVTNTEAFF. Here the CDR3 DNA reads TGTGCCAGCAGCGTAGTTACCAACACTGAAGCTTTCTTT.